This TCR beta chain was sequenced for a study of blood T cell repertoires in COVID-19. Study-wide context: Samples representing acute and convalescent COVID-19 were sourced from the United States, Italy and Spain. T cells, B-cell-depleted T cells, or PBMCs provided the cDNA or gDNA that served as material.

Original data processing: Estimation of nucleated cell counts was performed using reference gene primer amplification. The table came from immunoSEQ multiplex PCR; TCRdb's copy has only in-frame clones and leaves some out. V and J calls and clone size follow that table, whereas D and trimming were derived from the DNA. The data contain 150,000 to 200,000 clones, roughly 84% of them singletons. Self-reported history from a screening survey and questionnaire set each donor's cohort. This CDR3 is built from 11 residues. CDR1 MNHEY and CDR2 SMNVEV come from the germline V gene (reference sequence). Trimming stripped 3 bases from V and 7 bases from J, with 7 bases between.

The TCR sequence derives from a woman under 40 who had been exposed to COVID-19. V gene TRBV27 combines with J gene TRBJ2-7; D is possibly TRBD1 (6 bases). Sequenced: PBMCs or T cells enriched from blood (not recorded which). CDR3 region: CASSFGQEQYF. The CDR3 DNA is TGTGCCAGCAGTTTTGGACAGGAGCAGTACTTC.